The 31 T cell receptor beta chains reported below all come from one sample, sequenced in a study of blood T cell repertoires in COVID-19. Profiled with immunoSEQ multiplex PCR; TCRdb holds only in-frame clones, not every one. This repertoire shows approximately 350,000 clones, 70% to 90% found once; its top ten account for 0.95% to 1.5%. Sequencing used peripheral blood. These TCRs come from a man aged 40-49 years with acute or convalescent COVID-19.

This chain connects TRBV5-4 to TRBJ1-6, with 9 bases aligning to TRBD1. Losses at the gene ends were 6 bases for V and 7 bases for J; bases not matched to a gene: 5. Germline loops: CDR1 SGHNT, CDR2 YYREEE (reference sequence). This CDR3 contains 14 residues. The CDR3 sequence is CASTWDRDNSPLHF. In DNA form, the CDR3 reads TGTGCCAGCACCTGGGACAGGGACAATTCACCCCTCCACTTT. Filled out from reference TRBV5-4 and TRBJ1-6, the complete variable domain reads ETGVTQSPTHLIKTRGQQVTLRCSSQSGHNTVSWYQQALGQGPQFIFQYYREEENGRGNFPPRFSGLQFPNYSSELNVNALELDDSALYLCASTWDRDNSPLHFGNGTRLTVT.

The chain combines TRBV15 with TRBJ2-1; TRBD2 matches 9 bases. Germline lookup yields CDR1 LNHNV and CDR2 YYDKDF (reference sequence). The CDR3 is 16 residues long. V shed 5 bases and J 7 bases; nucleotides not matched to a gene: 12. Here the CDR3 DNA reads TGTGCCACCAGCCGAATACTAGCGGGTATAACGAATGAGCAGTTCTTC. It specifies CATSRILAGITNEQFF. The full variable domain, its missing parts supplied by reference TRBV15 and TRBJ2-1, is DAMVIQNPRYQVTQFGKPVTLSCSQTLNHNVMYWYQQKSSQAPKLLFHYYDKDFNNEADTPDNFQSRRPNTSFCFLDIRSPGLGDTAMYLCATSRILAGITNEQFFGPGTRLTVL.

The J gene is TRBJ2-2, the V gene TRBV19, with D possibly matching TRBD1 (6 bases). The germline gives CDR1 LNHDA, CDR2 SQIVND (reference sequence). The CDR3 has 14 amino acids. Deletions cut 4 bases from V and 9 bases from J, with 15 bases between. The CDR3 loop reads CASSTAGVTRELFF. CDR3 DNA: TGTGCCAGTAGTACCGCAGGGGTTACCAGGGAGCTGTTTTTT.

The table lists this clone with a count of one. The chain has TRBV29-1 and TRBJ2-3; 9 positions match TRBD2. This CDR3 comprises 13 residues. Trimming removed 6 bases from V and 2 bases from J; junction bases left unmatched: 3. Germline CDR1 reads SQVTM; CDR2 reads ANQGSEA. The CDR3 loop is CSVPSGVTDTQYF. CDR3 coding DNA: TGCAGCGTCCCTAGCGGGGTCACAGATACGCAGTATTTT.

This chain connects TRBV2 to TRBJ1-6; D is unclear. Germline-derived CDR1 and CDR2 are SNHLY and FYNNEI. The V end was cut by 1 base, the J end by 6 bases, with 4 bases between. This CDR3 contains 13 residues. This CDR3 reads CASSEGPNSPLHF. CDR3 DNA sequence: TGTGCCAGCAGTGAAGGGCCTAATTCACCCCTCCACTTT.

The genes are TRBV9 and TRBJ2-2; no reliable D call. Germline V lookup: CDR1 SGDLS, CDR2 YYNGEE. Trimming left V 3 bases short and J 6 bases short, with 9 bases between. CDR3 size: 13 residues. The CDR3 coding sequence is TGTGCCAGCAGCGCCCGGTTGGCCGGGGAGCTGTTTTTT. Amino acid sequence: CASSARLAGELFF.

The chain uses TRBV28 and TRBJ1-1; no clear D. Trimming pared 3 bases from V and 5 bases from J, leaving 16 bases between. The CDR3 length is 15 residues. Per germline, CDR1 MDHEN and CDR2 SYDVKM. The CDR3 is CASSLSQVVGTEAFF. DNA of the CDR3: TGTGCCAGCAGTTTGTCGCAGGTGGTTGGAACTGAAGCTTTCTTT.

This chain connects TRBV12-3 or TRBV12-4 to TRBJ1-1, with unresolved D. Deletions cut 7 bases from V and 7 bases from J, with 13 bases between. The CDR3 contains 12 residues. In DNA form, the CDR3 reads TGTGCCAGCACCGTGTACGAGGGTGAAGCTTTCTTT. Translating it yields CASTVYEGEAFF.

The chain couples TRBV2 to TRBJ1-1, with no clear D. Germline lookup yields CDR1 SNHLY and CDR2 FYNNEI. The germline V and J ends were trimmed by 10 bases and 5 bases, with 23 bases remaining between them. The CDR3 is made up of 15 amino acids. This CDR3 reads CATSPYRLEITEAFF. The CDR3 DNA sequence: TGTGCCACCAGCCCCTACAGACTAGAGATAACTGAAGCTTTCTTT. The whole variable domain, filled in from reference TRBV2 and TRBJ1-1, reads EPEVTQTPSHQVTQMGQEVILRCVPISNHLYFYWYRQILGQKVEFLVSFYNNEISEKSEIFDDQFSVERPDGSNFTLKIRSTKLEDSAMYFCATSPYRLEITEAFFGQGTRLTVV.

A word on this clone: This same CDR3 is encoded by further DNA sequences in the sample. The chain uses TRBV3-1 (or the pseudogene TRBV3-2) and TRBJ1-5; D remains unclear. CDR1 LGHDT and CDR2 YNNKEL come from the germline V gene (reference sequence). V gave up 2 bases and J gave up 0 bases, with 5 bases separating them. The CDR3 totals 14 residues. The CDR3 DNA reads as TGTGCCAGCAGCCAACGGGGTAGCAATCAGCCCCAGCATTTT. This sequence encodes CASSQRGSNQPQHF.

This clone was counted only a few times. The chain uses TRBV6-5 and TRBJ2-3; D is possibly TRBD2 (6 bases). Trimming took off 7 bases at V and 2 bases at J, with 16 bases between the two ends. Germline CDR1 and CDR2: MNHEY and SVGAGI. CDR3 length: 15 residues. The CDR3 nucleotides are TGTGCCAGCAAGGGTCCCGGGGGTGACACAGATACGCAGTATTTT. Encoded protein: CASKGPGGDTDTQYF.

This rearrangement joins TRBV7-2 to TRBJ1-1; 10 nucleotides match TRBD1. Germline V gene sequence: CDR1 SGHTA, CDR2 FQGNSA. The CDR3 totals 15 residues. Trimming took 6 bases from V and 4 from J; bases not matched to a gene: 8. In DNA, the CDR3 is TGTGCCAGCAGTTCACGGGACAGGGGTTTCACTGAAGCTTTCTTT. Its protein product is CASSSRDRGFTEAFF.

This clone appeared a few times. The chain recombines TRBV2 with TRBJ1-4; D uncertain. This CDR3 contains 14 residues. Germline CDR1 is SNHLY and CDR2 is FYNNEI. Trimming shortened V by 9 bases and J by 2 bases, and 13 bases separated the two germline ends. This CDR3 is CASIKTYTNEKLFF. CDR3 sequence (DNA): TGTGCCAGTATCAAGACATACACTAATGAAAAACTGTTTTTT. The whole variable domain, remainder taken from reference TRBV2 and TRBJ1-4, is EPEVTQTPSHQVTQMGQEVILRCVPISNHLYFYWYRQILGQKVEFLVSFYNNEISEKSEIFDDQFSVERPDGSNFTLKIRSTKLEDSAMYFCASIKTYTNEKLFFGSGTQLSVL.

The chain joins TRBV27 to TRBJ2-1; 8 positions match TRBD1. The CDR3 runs 14 residues. Germline V gene sequence: CDR1 MNHEY, CDR2 SMNVEV (reference sequence). V lost 8 bases to trimming and J lost 5 bases; unmatched junction nucleotides: 8. The CDR3 reads CASSRDRGNNEQFF. The CDR3 bases are TGTGCCAGCTCCCGAGACAGGGGTAACAATGAGCAGTTCTTC.

The chain carries TRBV7-3 and TRBJ2-7, with TRBD1 identical over 10 bases. Germline values: CDR1 SGHTA, CDR2 FQGTGA. CDR3 length: 18 amino acids. Unmatched junction bases numbered 18, after V lost 5 bases and J lost 5 bases. The CDR3 loop is CASSPLHRQGARGDEQYF. As DNA, the CDR3 is TGTGCCAGCAGCCCCCTCCATCGACAGGGGGCACGGGGCGACGAGCAGTACTTC.

In its sample, this clone was seen once. The rearrangement uses TRBV6-5 and TRBJ1-2; 8 bases agree with TRBD1. Germline trimming cut 6 bases from V and 4 bases from J; bases unmatched to any gene: 10. This CDR3 is 15 amino acids long. The germline V gene has CDR1 MNHEY and CDR2 SVGAGI. The CDR3 reads CASRLFQDRAYGYTF. The CDR3 region has the DNA TGTGCCAGCAGACTTTTCCAGGACAGGGCCTATGGCTACACCTTC.

This clone was detected only once. The V and J genes are TRBV4-3 and TRBJ1-3, with unresolved D. The CDR3 spans 15 residues. V was clipped by 0 bases and J by 4 bases, with 10 bases between them. In germline, CDR1 is LGHNA, CDR2 YSLEER. This CDR3 reads CASSQDRSSGNTIYF. CDR3 in DNA: TGCGCCAGCAGCCAAGACCGGTCATCCGGAAACACCATATATTTT.

CDR3 amino acids: CATADSRIISGNTIYF. DNA of the CDR3: TGTGCCACCGCTGACAGCCGAATAATCTCTGGAAACACCATATATTTT. V gene TRBV10-3 combines with J gene TRBJ1-3; possibly TRBD1 for D (5 bases). CDR1 and CDR2 from the germline V gene are ENHRY and SYGVKD. Trimming left V 10 bases short and J 0 bases short, with 19 bases between. This CDR3 spans 16 amino acids.

This clone was detected only once. CDR3 sequence (DNA): TGCGCCAGCAGCCAAAAAGACGGACAGGATACGCAGTATTTT. Protein product: CASSQKDGQDTQYF. V is TRBV4-1 and J is TRBJ2-3, with D possibly being TRBD1 (6 bases). This CDR3 comprises 14 residues. V lost 2 bases, J lost 6 bases, and 12 bases lay in between. Germline V lookup: CDR1 MGHRA, CDR2 YSYEKL.

The chain recombines TRBV27 with TRBJ2-2, with 10 bases matching TRBD1. The CDR3 is 18 residues long. The junction had 11 bases not matched to a gene; V was cut back by 1 base and J by 6 bases. Per germline, CDR1 MNHEY and CDR2 SMNVEV (reference sequence). CDR3 protein: CASSLFGTDRGLAGELFF. CDR3 DNA sequence: TGTGCCAGCAGTTTATTTGGGACAGACAGGGGGCTCGCCGGGGAGCTGTTTTTT.

Worth noting for this clone: Additional DNA sequences in this sample encode the identical CDR3. This chain uses TRBV27 with TRBJ2-7, with a possible D match to TRBD1 (5 bases). The V and J ends lost 2 bases and 1 base respectively, with 9 bases between them. This CDR3 contains 14 residues. The germline gives CDR1 MNHEY, CDR2 SMNVEV (reference sequence). CDR3 sequence reads: CASSLGRDSYEQYF. The CDR3 DNA is TGTGCCAGCAGTTTAGGCAGGGATTCCTACGAGCAGTACTTC.

The chain is built from TRBV5-6 and TRBJ1-3; D is perhaps TRBD1 (6 bases). The length of the CDR3 is 17 residues. Trimming took off 1 base at V and 1 base at J, with 15 bases between the two ends. In germline, CDR1 is SGHDT, CDR2 YYEEEE. In DNA, the CDR3 is TGTGCCAGCAGCTTGCGCCCCAGGGGCCCGTCTGGAAACACCATATATTTT. The encoded protein is CASSLRPRGPSGNTIYF.

J is TRBJ1-5 and V is TRBV27; 9 bases line up with TRBD1. The germline gives CDR1 MNHEY, CDR2 SMNVEV (reference sequence). The CDR3 consists of 18 residues. The junction had 10 bases not matched to a gene; V was cut back by 1 base and J by 3 bases. CDR3 protein: CASSLFSTGGASNQPQHF. CDR3 nucleotide sequence: TGTGCCAGCAGTTTATTCTCAACAGGGGGCGCTTCCAATCAGCCCCAGCATTTT.

This clone was counted only a few times. This chain joins TRBV10-2 and TRBJ2-7, with a tentative D call TRBD2 (5 bases). Per the germline V gene, CDR1 is WSHSY and CDR2 is SAAADI. The V end lost 1 base, the J end lost 3 bases, and 10 bases lay between the germline ends. This CDR3 is built from 14 residues. The CDR3 is CASSELEAGYEQYF. As DNA, the CDR3 is TGCGCCAGCAGTGAGTTGGAGGCAGGCTACGAGCAGTACTTC.

This clone was seen just once. The chain couples TRBV11-2 to TRBJ2-7; TRBD2 is a possible D gene (7 bases). This CDR3 spans 13 amino acids. Germline V gives CDR1 SGHAT, CDR2 FQNNGV. Trimming shortened V by 6 bases and J by 3 bases, and 12 bases separated the two germline ends. CDR3 residues: CASRGRGNYEQYF. For the CDR3, the DNA is TGTGCCAGCAGGGGGAGGGGGAACTACGAGCAGTACTTC.

The chain combines TRBV9 with TRBJ1-6, with no clear D. Germline CDR1 is SGDLS and CDR2 is YYNGEE. The CDR3 runs to 16 residues. Trimming cost V 0 bases and J 2 bases, with 9 bases left between them. The CDR3 DNA reads TGTGCCAGCAGCGTAGATGGAGGGCCCTATAATTCACCCCTCCACTTT. Translating gives CASSVDGGPYNSPLHF.

The chain employs TRBV28 and TRBJ2-6, with D perhaps matching TRBD1 (5 bases). In germline, CDR1 is MDHEN, CDR2 SYDVKM. The CDR3 has 16 amino acids. Trimming stripped 2 bases from V and 1 base from J, with 9 bases between. The CDR3 here is CASSLQTVSGANVLTF. CDR3 nucleotide sequence: TGTGCCAGCAGTTTACAGACAGTTTCTGGGGCCAACGTCCTGACTTTC.

V gene TRBV6-5 combines with J gene TRBJ2-2; D uncertain. V was cut by 1 base and J by 6 bases, with 6 bases left in between. Germline CDR1 is MNHEY and CDR2 is SVGAGI. The CDR3 consists of 13 residues. CDR3 loop: CASSYLSPGELFF. As DNA, the CDR3 is TGTGCCAGCAGTTACTTGAGTCCCGGGGAGCTGTTTTTT.

The chain uses TRBV6-5 and TRBJ1-1, with D perhaps TRBD1 (6 bases). The CDR3 runs 15 residues. Trimming cost V 2 bases and J 4 bases, with 14 bases left between them. The germline gives CDR1 MNHEY, CDR2 SVGAGI. The CDR3 nucleotides read TGTGCCAGCAGTTACGGAACAGGGATGGGCACTGAAGCTTTCTTT. Translation: CASSYGTGMGTEAFF.

The chain has TRBV5-4 and TRBJ1-4; D is undetermined. This CDR3 region has 17 residues. The V and J ends lost 4 bases and 3 bases respectively, with 19 bases between them. CDR1 is SGHNT and CDR2 is YYREEE in the germline V gene (reference sequence). The chain's CDR3 is CASSPSGSTAPNEKLFF. CDR3 nucleotides: TGTGCCAGCAGCCCCAGCGGGTCTACGGCGCCTAATGAAAAACTGTTTTTT.

This chain links TRBV10-1 with TRBJ1-5; weak D call: TRBD1 (5 bases). Germline V gene data show CDR1 as WNHNN and CDR2 as SYGVQD (reference sequence). V shed 6 bases and J shed 0 bases, with 12 bases lying between them. The CDR3 totals 15 residues. CDR3 sequence: CASRSGHDSNQPQHF. CDR3 bases: TGCGCCAGCAGATCAGGGCACGATAGCAATCAGCCCCAGCATTTT.